Below are 22 T cell receptor beta chains sequenced from a single sample in a study of T cell responses to AZD1222 COVID-19 vaccine. Produced via immunoSEQ multiplex PCR; TCRdb's table is partial and in-frame only. Of about 130,000 clones detected, more than 85% appear once; the ten largest clones hold 2.5% to 3%. The input for sequencing was peripheral blood, taken on day 0 of AZD1222 vaccination. The receptors derive from an adult in good health.

The V call is TRBV5-1, the J call TRBJ1-1, with TRBD1 as a possible D gene (6 bases). Trimming removed 0 bases at V and 5 bases at J, with 14 bases between. CDR3 size: 15 residues. CDR1 SGHRS and CDR2 YFSETQ come from the germline V gene. The CDR3 DNA is TGCGCCAGCAGCTTGGATGCAGGGGTGGAGACTGAAGCTTTCTTT. Its translation is CASSLDAGVETEAFF.

The J gene is TRBJ2-7, the V gene TRBV6-5; D not certain. The CDR3 has 11 amino acids. Per germline, CDR1 MNHEY and CDR2 SVGAGI. V lost 5 bases to trimming and J lost 4 bases, with 6 bases between them. The CDR3: CASSLGYEQYF. CDR3 coding DNA: TGTGCCAGCAGTCTAGGTTACGAGCAGTACTTC.

The CDR3 protein is CSVEDLGTYEQYF. Here the CDR3 DNA reads TGCAGCGTTGAAGATCTGGGAACCTACGAGCAGTACTTC. V and J are TRBV29-1 and TRBJ2-7; D gene uncertain. Germline lookup yields CDR1 SQVTM and CDR2 ANQGSEA. V gave up 0 bases and J gave up 2 bases, with 8 bases separating them. The CDR3 loop spans 13 amino acids.

V and J are TRBV19 and TRBJ1-1, with D possibly matching TRBD1 (5 bases). Germline V gives CDR1 LNHDA, CDR2 SQIVND (reference sequence). The V end was cut by 6 bases, the J end by 4 bases, with 12 bases between. CDR3 length: 13 amino acids. In DNA form, the CDR3 reads TGTGCCAGTAGATTTCGGGGGAGCACTGAAGCTTTCTTT. Translation: CASRFRGSTEAFF. Filled out from reference TRBV19 and TRBJ1-1, the complete variable domain reads DGGITQSPKYLFRKEGQNVTLSCEQNLNHDAMYWYRQDPGQGLRLIYYSQIVNDFQKGDIAEGYSVSREKKESFPLTVTSAQKNPTAFYLCASRFRGSTEAFFGQGTRLTVV.

V is TRBV6-5 and J is TRBJ1-1; no definite D call. CDR1 is MNHEY and CDR2 is SVGAGI in the germline V gene. V was clipped by 8 bases and J by 1 base, with 11 bases between them. This CDR3 has 13 amino acids. The CDR3: CASRTLGNTEAFF. For the CDR3, the DNA is TGTGCCAGCCGAACGTTGGGGAACACTGAAGCTTTCTTT.

The chain employs TRBV12-3 or TRBV12-4 and TRBJ1-4, with a possible D match to TRBD1 (5 bases). This CDR3 has 13 residues. V lost 4 bases to trimming and J lost 8 bases, with 11 bases between them. The CDR3 spells CASSYGRGEKLFF. As DNA, the CDR3 is TGTGCCAGCAGTTACGGGAGGGGAGAAAAACTGTTTTTT.

This clone was observed a single time. V is TRBV27 and J is TRBJ2-5, with D perhaps matching TRBD1 or TRBD2 (6 bases each). Germline lookup yields CDR1 MNHEY and CDR2 SMNVEV (reference sequence). Trimming shortened V by 0 bases and J by 4 bases, and 12 bases separated the two germline ends. The CDR3 contains 15 residues. The CDR3, as DNA: TGTGCCAGCAGTTTATCAAGCAGGGGAGGAGAGACCCAGTACTTC. It is translated as CASSLSSRGGETQYF.

The chain uses TRBV10-1 and TRBJ1-3; the D gene is possibly TRBD1 (5 bases). V lost 4 bases, J lost 2 bases, and 9 bases lay in between. In germline, CDR1 is WNHNN, CDR2 SYGVQD (reference sequence). The CDR3 covers 14 residues. The CDR3 sequence is CASSVQGPGNTIYF. CDR3 coding DNA: TGCGCCAGCAGTGTTCAGGGACCTGGAAACACCATATATTTT.

This chain connects TRBV4-3 to TRBJ2-3; 9 bases agree with TRBD1. With V trimmed by 2 bases and J by 4 bases, 7 bases remained unmatched. The CDR3 runs 16 residues. CDR1 is LGHNA and CDR2 is YSLEER in the germline V gene. CDR3 amino acids: CASSQKGTGRSDTQYF. As DNA, the CDR3 is TGCGCCAGCAGCCAAAAAGGGACAGGGAGGTCAGATACGCAGTATTTT.

The V call is TRBV5-5, the J call TRBJ2-7; 12 nucleotides agree with TRBD2. CDR3 length: 14 residues. The V segment lost 6 bases and the J segment 4 bases; nucleotides outside the gene matches: 5. Per germline, CDR1 SGHKS and CDR2 YYEKEE (reference sequence). CDR3 in amino acids: CASTMTSGSYEQYF. CDR3 nucleotide sequence: TGTGCCAGCACGATGACTAGCGGGAGTTACGAGCAGTACTTC.

The chain joins TRBV23-1 to TRBJ1-5; D not resolved. TRBV23-1 is classed as an ORF, of uncertain function. Trimming stripped 1 base from V and 2 bases from J, with 18 bases between. The CDR3 length is 18 residues. The CDR3: CASSQFPAGNGGNQPQHF. The CDR3 bases are TGCGCCAGCAGTCAATTCCCGGCGGGTAACGGGGGCAATCAGCCCCAGCATTTT.

The chain carries TRBV27 and TRBJ2-7; no clear D. Germline-derived CDR1 and CDR2 are MNHEY and SMNVEV (reference sequence). With 5 bases removed from V and 2 bases from J, the gap between germline ends came to 16 bases. The CDR3 length is 15 residues. The DNA of the CDR3 is TGTGCCAGCAGTCTCCAAGGGCAGGTTCCCTACGAGCAGTACTTC. Amino acids: CASSLQGQVPYEQYF.

This chain connects TRBV5-1 to TRBJ2-7, with 10 bases that match TRBD2. The CDR3 has 13 amino acids. V lost 4 bases to trimming and J lost 6 bases; unmatched junction nucleotides: 4. Germline CDR1 reads SGHRS; CDR2 reads YFSETQ. DNA of the CDR3: TGCGCCAGCAGCACTAGCGGGACGGTCGAGCAGTACTTC. This codes for CASSTSGTVEQYF.

The V call is TRBV7-9, the J call TRBJ2-7; 8 positions agree with TRBD1. Germline V gives CDR1 SEHNR, CDR2 FQNEAQ (reference sequence). J gave up 7 bases and V 5 bases, and 13 bases lay outside the gene matches. The length of the CDR3 is 15 residues. CDR3 sequence (DNA): TGTGCCAGCAGCCCGTGGACAGGGAGTCTTAATGAGCAGTACTTC. Translation: CASSPWTGSLNEQYF.

This chain uses TRBV2 with TRBJ1-5; D call uncertain. Deletions cut 0 bases from V and 5 bases from J, with 17 bases between. From germline, CDR1 is SNHLY and CDR2 FYNNEI. CDR3 length: 17 residues. The CDR3 region has the DNA TGTGCCAGCAGTGAAGCGGACCCCTGGGAATCCTATCAGCCCCAGCATTTT. This sequence encodes CASSEADPWESYQPQHF.

This chain joins TRBV3-1 (or the pseudogene TRBV3-2) and TRBJ1-2, with D hard to call. The CDR3 is made up of 16 amino acids. The V gene's germline CDR1 is LGHDT and CDR2 YNNKEL (reference sequence). Trimming cost V 3 bases and J 5 bases, with 19 bases left between them. The CDR3 loop reads CASSQGGAVPRYGYTF. CDR3 nucleotide sequence: TGTGCCAGCAGCCAGGGAGGAGCAGTCCCCCGATATGGCTACACCTTC.

This sequence joins TRBV15 and TRBJ2-1; D gene ambiguous. The V and J ends lost 0 bases and 0 bases respectively, with 6 bases between them. This CDR3 region has 15 residues. Germline lookup yields CDR1 LNHNV and CDR2 YYDKDF (reference sequence). The CDR3 region is CATSREVSSYNEQFF. CDR3 bases: TGTGCCACCAGCAGAGAGGTGAGCTCCTACAATGAGCAGTTCTTC.

The chain joins TRBV2 to TRBJ2-7; D is perhaps TRBD1 or TRBD2 (5 bases each). Germline loops: CDR1 SNHLY, CDR2 FYNNEI. The CDR3 length is 15 residues. Trimming shortened V by 6 bases and J by 2 bases, and 17 bases separated the two germline ends. CDR3 in DNA: TGTGCCAGCAGCCTAACGAGGGGAGAGCCCTACGAGCAGTACTTC. Translating it yields CASSLTRGEPYEQYF.

This clone showed up just once. V gene TRBV6-4 combines with J gene TRBJ2-3, with D perhaps TRBD2 (6 bases). The CDR3 runs 14 residues. Germline CDR1 MRHNA, CDR2 SNTAGT. Trimming removed 2 bases at V and 2 bases at J, with 8 bases between. CDR3 sequence reads: CASSDVADTDTQYF. In DNA form, the CDR3 reads TGTGCCAGCAGTGACGTAGCGGACACAGATACGCAGTATTTT.

The V call is TRBV19, the J call TRBJ1-4; D is ambiguous. Trimming took 6 bases from V and 0 from J, leaving 14 bases between them. Germline CDR1 reads LNHDA; CDR2 reads SQIVND (reference sequence). The CDR3 sequence is 16 residues long. The CDR3 DNA sequence: TGTGCCAGTAGCCCAGGACTTCTTGCAACTAATGAAAAACTGTTTTTT. Translating gives CASSPGLLATNEKLFF.

The table lists this clone with a few counts. V gene TRBV19 combines with J gene TRBJ2-5, with 8 nucleotides matching TRBD2. CDR1 is LNHDA and CDR2 is SQIVND in the germline V gene (reference sequence). The CDR3 covers 15 residues. Unmatched junction bases numbered 6, after V lost 5 bases and J lost 1 base. CDR3 loop: CASSGGLVGQETQYF. The CDR3 coding sequence is TGTGCCAGTAGTGGGGGACTAGTGGGCCAAGAGACCCAGTACTTC.

The chain's CDR3 is CASSPSTQGPSYEQYF. The CDR3 nucleotides are TGTGCCAGCAGCCCTTCGACACAGGGCCCTTCCTACGAGCAGTACTTC. This chain connects TRBV4-2 to TRBJ2-7; D perhaps matches TRBD1 (6 bases). Germline CDR1 LGHNA, CDR2 YNFKEQ. V was trimmed by 4 bases and J by 1 base, leaving 17 bases between them. This CDR3 has 16 amino acids.